This is a list of T cell receptor beta chains from one sample in a study of long-term antiretroviral therapy in people with HIV. The assay was immunoSEQ multiplex PCR, and TCRdb's table has in-frame clones only and misses some. The data hold 30,000 to 40,000 clones, with approximately 80% observed a single time. This specimen consisted of unsorted PBMCs, obtained 2 years after starting antiretroviral therapy. The receptors stem from a woman aged 50 to 60 with HIV. The CDR3 runs from the conserved cysteine through the conserved F or W. D genes are given only for firm matches. A clone size is listed for some rows: how often the clone was seen (once, few, many), or a class if it is expanded.

size	V	D	J	DNA	CDR3
.	TRBV27	TRBD1	TRBJ1-1	TGTGCCAGCAGTTTGTCGACAGGGTCCACTGAAGCTTTCTTT	CASSLSTGSTEAFF
few	TRBV4-1	.	TRBJ2-2	TGCGCCAGCAGCCAAGTCGGGGTGGGCGGGGAGCTGTTTTTT	CASSQVGVGGELFF
medium-sized	TRBV28	.	TRBJ1-1	TGTGCCAGCAGCTATTATGGAAGTGAGGGCACTGAAGCTTTCTTT	CASSYYGSEGTEAFF
.	TRBV7-9	TRBD2	TRBJ2-3	TGTGCCAGCAGCTTAGTGCCGACTAGCGGTTACACAGATACGCAGTATTTT	CASSLVPTSGYTDTQYF
.	TRBV4-1	.	TRBJ1-3	TGCGCCAGCAGCCAAGATTGGCCAACGGGAAACACCATATATTTT	CASSQDWPTGNTIYF
.	TRBV5-5	.	TRBJ2-7	TGTGCCAGCAGCCTCCCAACAGGGTCCTACGAGCAGTACTTC	CASSLPTGSYEQYF
.	TRBV15	TRBD1	TRBJ2-2	TGTGCCACCAGCAGACGCCGGGACAGGTCGAACACCGGGGAGCTGTTTTTT	CATSRRRDRSNTGELFF
once	TRBV11-2	.	TRBJ1-1	TGTGCCAGCAGCCGTTCGAGGGATCTTTCTGAAGCTTTCTTT	CASSRSRDLSEAFF
.	TRBV6-1	.	TRBJ2-5	TGTGCGAACGAGGGGCCGGGAGAGACCCAGTACTTC	CANEGPGETQYF
once	TRBV30	TRBD1	TRBJ1-4	TGTGCCTGGAGTGTCGGGACAGAAAATGAAAAACTGTTTTTT	CAWSVGTENEKLFF
.	TRBV4-1	.	TRBJ2-5	TGCGCCAGCAGGGGGGGCGGGGTGGAGACCCAGTACTTC	CASRGGGVETQYF
.	TRBV21-1	.	TRBJ2-2	TGTGCCAGCAGCAAAGTAGCGGGGGGTCGCACCGGGGAGCTGTTTTTT	CASSKVAGGRTGELFF
.	TRBV5-1	TRBD2	TRBJ2-3	TGCGCCAGCAGCTCGGGACTAGCGGGGGGCCTGGGAGATACGCAGTATTTT	CASSSGLAGGLGDTQYF
.	TRBV21-1	.	TRBJ2-7	TGTGCCAGCAGCAAAGGGGGCTACGAGCAGTACTTC	CASSKGGYEQYF
.	TRBV5-6	.	TRBJ1-5	TGTGCCAGCAGCGCGGGGCGAGGCAATCAGCCCCAGCATTTT	CASSAGRGNQPQHF
.	TRBV6-6	TRBD2	TRBJ2-5	TGTGCCAGCAGTACACCGACTAGCGGGGGAAAAGAGACCCAGTACTTC	CASSTPTSGGKETQYF
.	TRBV7-6	.	TRBJ2-2	TGTGCCAGCAGCTTAGCGGAACTAAACACCGGGGAGCTGTTTTTT	CASSLAELNTGELFF
.	TRBV5-1	.	TRBJ1-1	TGCGCCAGCAGCTTGTACCTAGATGAAAACACTGAAGCTTTCTTT	CASSLYLDENTEAFF
.	TRBV6-1	.	TRBJ1-4	TGTGCCAGCAGTGGTAAGGGGGCAACTAATGAAAAACTGTTTTTT	CASSGKGATNEKLFF
once	TRBV11-2	.	TRBJ2-1	TGTGCCAGCAGCTACGCAGGGTCCATGCGTGAGCAGTTCTTC	CASSYAGSMREQFF
.	TRBV9	TRBD2	TRBJ2-4	TGTGCCAGCAGCCCCGGGACTAGCGGGGGGGCTTTAGCCAAAAACATTCAGTACTTC	CASSPGTSGGALAKNIQYF
.	TRBV14	.	TRBJ1-6	TGTGCCAGCGCGTCATACCCTAATTCACCCCTCCACTTT	CASASYPNSPLHF
few	TRBV2	.	TRBJ1-5	TGTGCCAGCAGTGAAGAGGGCGTGCAGCCCCAGCATTTT	CASSEEGVQPQHF
few	TRBV5-5	.	TRBJ2-1	TGTGCCAGCAGCTTGGACTCTTACAATGAGCAGTTCTTC	CASSLDSYNEQFF
once	TRBV14	.	TRBJ1-4	TGTGCCAGCAGAGGACAGTTTAATGAAAAACTGTTTTTT	CASRGQFNEKLFF
few	TRBV2	.	TRBJ1-5	TGTGCCAGCAGTGACTGGGGGTCCGGCCAGCCCCAGCATTTT	CASSDWGSGQPQHF
.	TRBV5-1	TRBD2	TRBJ2-2	TGCGCCAGCAAGCTAGCGGGGGCCACGAACACCGGGGAGCTGTTTTTT	CASKLAGATNTGELFF
.	TRBV4-1	TRBD1	TRBJ1-1	TGCGCCAGCAGCCAACGGGACAGTTGGACTGAAGCTTTCTTT	CASSQRDSWTEAFF
few	TRBV7-3	.	TRBJ2-2	TGTGCCAGCAGCCCACAGGGAGGGCTGGACACCGGGGAGCTGTTTTTT	CASSPQGGLDTGELFF